The entry that follows covers one TCR beta chain sequence. Its antigen specificity is not known. Base qualities are not recorded, but no much larger clone differs from it by a single base. This specimen's time point label, interpreted: baseline before first vaccination. Samples from vaccinated people were obtained from the UK trials COV001 and COV002, which included a single-blind randomized controlled phase 2/3 trial of AZD1222 (ChAdOx1 nCoV-19) in healthy adults. For TCRbeta chain sequencing, PBMC samples from trial participants were taken at day 0 and at day 28 after the second dose. These data are taken from a study of T cell responses to AZD1222 COVID-19 vaccine (dated by TCRdb to the early 2020s). In the study overall: AZD1222 recipients given second doses at about 4 weeks or at about 12 weeks were pooled, since spike-specific TCR depth and breadth were not found to differ between the two schedules. A total of 230 or so trial participants underwent TCR sequencing, of whom 207 received two doses of AZD1222 and about 25 received two doses of the MenACWY control vaccine. Trial participants were enrolled by age into subgroups of 18-55, 56-69 and 70-plus years, and 148, 28 and 57 TCR-sequenced participants, respectively, were included in these subgroups.

General conclusions and limits of the study: Nearly half of unique spike-specific TCRs reportedly recognized epitopes outside regions mutated in the B.1.351 and B.1.1.7 variants. Because no day 14 peak-response samples were available, the repertoires could be characterized only after the peak T cell response. CD4 TCRs associated with the vaccine covered the entire spike protein, and the dominant responses were in regions 160-218 and 743-854. Participants were mostly white British, with more females than males. The authors suggested clonal diversity may have been underestimated. In the small 56-69-year group, the increase in depth fell short of significance, most likely because of low power. Spike-specific TCR breadth and depth rose significantly after two AZD1222 doses compared with day 0 and with MenACWY recipients. Only a handful of AZD1222 recipients were SARS-CoV-2 seropositive at baseline, limiting conclusions about previously exposed vaccinees.

The CDR3 regions of human TCRbeta chains were analyzed by immunosequencing. The authors' pipeline ran thus. TCRs in the repertoires were matched against a reference library of SARS-CoV-2-specific TCRs that had been generated with the MIRA antigen-specificity platform. Breadth meant the fraction of unique TCRs that were SARS-CoV-2-associated, whereas depth meant the fraction of total T cells that were SARS-CoV-2-associated. Each spike-specific TCR was assigned to its reactive spike region and to a CD4 or CD8 class using the MIRA data. Log10-transformed breadth and depth values were compared by one-way ANOVA with Sidak's multiple comparisons tests. TCRdb re-hosts the immuneACCESS table, in-frame sequences only. Its copies lack some clones; in the studies checked, an unresolved V gene accounts for under half of them, and the cause for the rest is not known. V, J and clone size reflect that table, while D and trimming were determined from the DNA. Recorded for this sample are some 130,000 clones; roughly 89% of them occurred a single time. 8.4% of the sample is in the top ten clones.

The germline V and J ends show losses of 4 bases and 6 bases respectively, and no gene match explains 9 bases of the junction. The CDR3 has 14 amino acids, counting the end cysteine and phenylalanine. The sequence is cut down to CDR3 DNA, 42 bases in frame from base 1. CDR1 and CDR2, per the germline V gene, are SQVTM and ANQGSEA. The V gene is TRBV29-1 and the J gene is TRBJ2-3, with 8 junctional bases fitting TRBD1. The source was peripheral blood, collected on day 0 of AZD1222 vaccination. The sequence came from an adult in good health. The nucleotide sequence reads as follows: TGCAGCGTTGGTGGGCAGGGGGCTTCGGATACGCAGTATTTT. This translates into CSVGGQGASDTQYF.